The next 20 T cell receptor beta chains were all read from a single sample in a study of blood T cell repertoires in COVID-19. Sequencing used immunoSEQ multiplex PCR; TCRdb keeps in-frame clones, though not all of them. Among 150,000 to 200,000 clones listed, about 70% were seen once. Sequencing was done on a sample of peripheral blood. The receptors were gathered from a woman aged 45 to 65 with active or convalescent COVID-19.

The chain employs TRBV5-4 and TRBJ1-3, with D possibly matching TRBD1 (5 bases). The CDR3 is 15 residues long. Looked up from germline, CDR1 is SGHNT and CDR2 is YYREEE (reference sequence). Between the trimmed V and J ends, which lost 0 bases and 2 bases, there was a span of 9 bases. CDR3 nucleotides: TGTGCCAGCAGCTTGGATCAGGGTCCTGGAAACACCATATATTTT. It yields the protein CASSLDQGPGNTIYF.

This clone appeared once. The CDR3 loop is CASSLGGRVEYEQYF. CDR3 bases: TGTGCCAGCAGCTTAGGCGGCAGGGTAGAGTACGAGCAGTACTTC. This chain links TRBV11-2 with TRBJ2-7, with D maybe TRBD1 (5 bases). Germline V gene data show CDR1 as SGHAT and CDR2 as FQNNGV. V was cut by 1 base and J by 4 bases, with 14 bases left in between. The CDR3 extends over 15 amino acids.

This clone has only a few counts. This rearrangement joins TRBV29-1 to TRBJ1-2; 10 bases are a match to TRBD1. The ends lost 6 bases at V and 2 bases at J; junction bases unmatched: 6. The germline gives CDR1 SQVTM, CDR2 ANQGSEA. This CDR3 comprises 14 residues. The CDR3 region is CSVGTGEGNYGYTF. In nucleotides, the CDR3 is TGCAGCGTCGGGACAGGGGAGGGAAACTATGGCTACACCTTC.

The CDR3 protein is CASTDDWARGQGSKGYTF. The CDR3 bases are TGTGCCAGCACCGACGATTGGGCGAGGGGACAGGGGTCTAAGGGCTACACCTTC. This rearrangement joins TRBV7-2 to TRBJ1-2; 10 positions agree with TRBD1. CDR3 length: 18 amino acids. Germline V gene sequence: CDR1 SGHTA, CDR2 FQGNSA. V shed 7 bases, J shed 8 bases, and the junction held 22 bases outside the gene matches.

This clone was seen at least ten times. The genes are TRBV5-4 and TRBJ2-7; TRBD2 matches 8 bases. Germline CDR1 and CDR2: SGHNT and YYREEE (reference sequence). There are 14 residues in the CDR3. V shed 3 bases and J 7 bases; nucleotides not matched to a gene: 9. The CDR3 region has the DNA TGTGCCAGCAGCTCCCAGCGGGGGACACGGGAGCAGTACTTC. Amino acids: CASSSQRGTREQYF.

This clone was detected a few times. The CDR3 spells CASSIVPAAAKNIQYF. In DNA form, the CDR3 reads TGTGCCAGTAGTATCGTGCCTGCGGCGGCCAAAAACATTCAGTACTTC. The chain couples TRBV19 to TRBJ2-4; D uncertain. From germline, CDR1 is LNHDA and CDR2 SQIVND (reference sequence). The CDR3 is made up of 16 amino acids. Trimming pared 3 bases from V and 1 base from J, leaving 13 bases between.

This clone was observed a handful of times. CDR3 loop: CAISDSRTGSGANYGYTF. CDR3 DNA sequence: TGTGCCATCAGTGATTCCCGGACAGGGTCAGGAGCTAACTATGGCTACACCTTC. The chain combines TRBV10-3 with TRBJ1-2; 8 nucleotides line up with TRBD1. J was trimmed by 0 bases and V by 3 bases; bases with no gene match: 12. Germline-derived CDR1 and CDR2 are ENHRY and SYGVKD. This CDR3 contains 18 residues.

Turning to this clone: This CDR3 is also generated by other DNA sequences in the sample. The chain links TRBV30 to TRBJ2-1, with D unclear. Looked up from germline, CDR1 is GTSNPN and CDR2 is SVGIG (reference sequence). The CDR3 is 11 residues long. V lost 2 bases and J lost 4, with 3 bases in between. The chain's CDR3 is CAWSPYNEQFF. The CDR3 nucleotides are TGTGCCTGGAGTCCGTACAATGAGCAGTTCTTC.

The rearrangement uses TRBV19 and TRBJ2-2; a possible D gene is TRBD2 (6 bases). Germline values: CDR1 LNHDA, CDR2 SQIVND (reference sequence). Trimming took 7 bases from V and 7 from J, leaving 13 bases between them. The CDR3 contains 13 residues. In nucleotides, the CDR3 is TGTGCCAGTACTAGAGGGCGGGGCGGGGAGCTGTTTTTT. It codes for CASTRGRGGELFF.

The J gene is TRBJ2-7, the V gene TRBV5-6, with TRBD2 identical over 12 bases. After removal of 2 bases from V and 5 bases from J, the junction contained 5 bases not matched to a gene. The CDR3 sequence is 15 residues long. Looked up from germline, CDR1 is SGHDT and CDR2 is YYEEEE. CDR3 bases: TGTGCCAGCAGCTTCGGACTAGCGGGACACGACGAGCAGTACTTC. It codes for CASSFGLAGHDEQYF. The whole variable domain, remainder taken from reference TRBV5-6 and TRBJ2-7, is DAGVTQSPTHLIKTRGQQVTLRCSPKSGHDTVSWYQQALGQGPQFIFQYYEEEERQRGNFPDRFSGHQFPNYSSELNVNALLLGDSALYLCASSFGLAGHDEQYFGPGTRLTVT.

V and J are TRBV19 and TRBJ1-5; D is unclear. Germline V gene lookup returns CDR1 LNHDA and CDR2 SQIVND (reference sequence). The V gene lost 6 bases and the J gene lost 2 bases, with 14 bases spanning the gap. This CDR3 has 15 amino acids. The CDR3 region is CASRSVHSGNQPQHF. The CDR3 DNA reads TGTGCCAGTAGGAGCGTCCATAGCGGCAATCAGCCCCAGCATTTT.

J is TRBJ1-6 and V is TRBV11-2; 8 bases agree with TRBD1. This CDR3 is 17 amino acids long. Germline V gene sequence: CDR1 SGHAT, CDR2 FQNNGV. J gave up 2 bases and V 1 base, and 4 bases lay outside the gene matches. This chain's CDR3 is CASSLGQGPTYNSPLHF. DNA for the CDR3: TGTGCCAGCAGCTTAGGACAGGGGCCGACCTATAATTCACCCCTCCACTTT.

The CDR3 nucleotides read TGTGCCAGCAGAACAGGGGGTTTGGCCCAGCATTTT. Translated, it gives CASRTGGLAQHF. The chain couples TRBV28 to TRBJ1-5, with TRBD1 matching over 8 bases. The CDR3 loop spans 12 amino acids. V lost 6 bases and J lost 11; bases outside the gene matches: 6. Germline loops: CDR1 MDHEN, CDR2 SYDVKM.

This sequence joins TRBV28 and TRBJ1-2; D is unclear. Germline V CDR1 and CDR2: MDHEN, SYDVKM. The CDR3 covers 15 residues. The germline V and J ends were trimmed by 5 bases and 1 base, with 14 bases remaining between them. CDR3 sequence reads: CASSPPNGVNYGYTF. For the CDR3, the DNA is TGTGCCAGCAGTCCCCCCAACGGAGTTAACTATGGCTACACCTTC.

This CDR3 reads CASSQQGAGGYTF. CDR3 nucleotides: TGTGCCAGCAGCCAACAGGGGGCAGGCGGCTACACCTTC. The chain couples TRBV3-1 (or the pseudogene TRBV3-2) to TRBJ1-2, with 8 bases aligning to TRBD1. The CDR3 runs 13 residues. V shed 2 bases, J shed 8 bases, and the junction held 4 bases outside the gene matches. In germline, CDR1 is LGHDT, CDR2 YNNKEL (reference sequence).

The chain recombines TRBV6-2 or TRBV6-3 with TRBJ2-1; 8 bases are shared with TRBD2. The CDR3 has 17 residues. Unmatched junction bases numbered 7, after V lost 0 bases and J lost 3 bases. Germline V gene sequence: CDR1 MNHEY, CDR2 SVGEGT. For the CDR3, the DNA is TGTGCCAGCAGTTACTCCCCCACTAGCGGCCTCTACAATGAGCAGTTCTTC. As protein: CASSYSPTSGLYNEQFF.

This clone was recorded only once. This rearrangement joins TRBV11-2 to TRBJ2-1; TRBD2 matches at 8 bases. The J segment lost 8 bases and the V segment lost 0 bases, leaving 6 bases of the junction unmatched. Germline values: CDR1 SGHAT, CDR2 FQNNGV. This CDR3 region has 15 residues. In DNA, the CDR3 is TGTGCCAGCAGCTTAGATTTCCGGGGGGGCCATGAGCAGTTCTTC. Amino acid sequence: CASSLDFRGGHEQFF.

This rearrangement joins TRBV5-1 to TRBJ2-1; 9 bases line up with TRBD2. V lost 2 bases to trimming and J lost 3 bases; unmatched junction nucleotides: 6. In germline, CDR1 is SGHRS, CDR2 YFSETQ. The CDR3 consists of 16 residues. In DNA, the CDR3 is TGCGCCAGCAGCTTTGCCGGGACTAGCAGCTACAATGAGCAGTTCTTC. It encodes CASSFAGTSSYNEQFF.

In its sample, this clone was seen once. For the CDR3, the DNA is TGTGCCAGCAGCATATGGGACAGGGGTAATGAAAAACTGTTTTTT. Its protein product is CASSIWDRGNEKLFF. This chain joins TRBV21-1 and TRBJ1-4; the D segment call TRBD1 is taken from the table without a DNA check. TRBV21-1 is assigned pseudogene status. The CDR3 is made up of 15 amino acids.

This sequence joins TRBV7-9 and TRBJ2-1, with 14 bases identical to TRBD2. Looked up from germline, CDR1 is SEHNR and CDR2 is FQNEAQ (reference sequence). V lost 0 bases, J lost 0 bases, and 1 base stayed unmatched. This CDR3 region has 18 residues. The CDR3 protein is CASSLAGTSGSSYNEQFF. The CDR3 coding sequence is TGTGCCAGCAGCTTAGCAGGGACTAGCGGGAGCTCCTACAATGAGCAGTTCTTC.